The 5 T cell receptor beta chains given below trace back to one sample, sequenced in a study of T cells in Graves' hyperthyroidism and ophthalmopathy. Amplification of TCR beta CDR3 regions was performed using RNA transcripts as template. Carried out on the TCR CDR3, a first-round RT-PCR used the HTBI primer set. From the multiplex PCR reads, TCRdb called clonotypes with MiXCR, one entry per CDR3 protein. The sample holds fewer than 750,000 distinct CDR3 sequences; 46% are singletons and the top ten take around 7.7%. The sample taken for sequencing was peripheral blood or thyroid tissue (not recorded which). The origin of the receptors is a woman younger than 30 with Graves' hyperthyroidism.

Many counts were recorded for this clonotype. V gene TRBV20-1 combines with J gene TRBJ1-2, with 7 bases that match TRBD1. Per germline, CDR1 DFQATT and CDR2 SNEGSKA (reference sequence). This CDR3 has 13 amino acids. Losses at the gene ends were 7 bases for V and 8 bases for J; bases not matched to a gene: 13. This chain's CDR3 is CSGPFTGVRGYTF. The CDR3 coding sequence is TGCAGTGGTCCCTTTACAGGGGTGAGGGGCTACACCTTC.

This clonotype occurred a few times. The chain recombines TRBV10-3 with TRBJ2-7; TRBD1 matches at 9 bases. The junction had 23 bases not matched to a gene; V was cut back by 10 bases and J by 13 bases. The CDR3 runs 15 residues. The V gene's germline CDR1 is ENHRY and CDR2 SYGVKD. For the CDR3, the DNA is TGTGCCAGCAGACAGGGGGAGGCCTCCGGGACTACCCTATACTTC. Translation gives CASRQGEASGTTLYF.

The chain is built from TRBV6-5 and TRBJ2-2, with 9 bases identical to TRBD2. Germline V gene data show CDR1 as MNHEY and CDR2 as SVGAGI. This CDR3 contains 17 residues. Trimming at V came to 2 bases and at J to 7 bases, leaving 11 bases not matched to a gene. Here the CDR3 reads CASSYKGSSGKNGELFF. CDR3 in DNA: TGTGCCAGCAGTTACAAAGGGTCTAGCGGGAAGAACGGGGAGCTGTTTTTT.

The V and J genes are TRBV19 and TRBJ1-6; TRBD1 aligns across 10 bases. V was clipped by 8 bases and J by 9 bases; unmatched bases: 19. This CDR3 is 18 amino acids long. Germline CDR1 reads LNHDA; CDR2 reads SQIVND (reference sequence). As DNA, the CDR3 is TGTGCCAGTTCTGGCCGGGACAGGGGTGCGCAGTGGTCTTCACCCCTCCACTTT. It translates to CASSGRDRGAQWSSPLHF.

This clonotype was counted a few times. The CDR3, as DNA: TGCAGCGCTAGACAGGGGGGAGGAACCCAGTACTTC. It is translated as CSARQGGGTQYF. The chain employs TRBV29-1 and TRBJ2-5; 9 nucleotides match TRBD1. Germline V CDR1 and CDR2: SQVTM, ANQGSEA. This CDR3 comprises 12 residues. V was pared by 7 bases and J by 8 bases, with 8 bases of the junction left unmatched.